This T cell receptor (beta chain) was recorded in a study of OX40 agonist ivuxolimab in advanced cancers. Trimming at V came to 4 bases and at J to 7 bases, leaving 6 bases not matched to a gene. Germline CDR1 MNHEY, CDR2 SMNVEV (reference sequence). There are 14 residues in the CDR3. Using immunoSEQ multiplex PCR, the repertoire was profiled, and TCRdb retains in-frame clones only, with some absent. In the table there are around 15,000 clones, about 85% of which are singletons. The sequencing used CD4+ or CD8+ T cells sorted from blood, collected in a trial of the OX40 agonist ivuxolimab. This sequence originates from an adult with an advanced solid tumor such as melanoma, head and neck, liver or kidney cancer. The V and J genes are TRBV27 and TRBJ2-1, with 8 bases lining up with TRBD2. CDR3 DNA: TGTGCCAGCAGTTCCCGGGAGGGCCCTAATGAGCAGTTCTTC. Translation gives CASSSREGPNEQFF.